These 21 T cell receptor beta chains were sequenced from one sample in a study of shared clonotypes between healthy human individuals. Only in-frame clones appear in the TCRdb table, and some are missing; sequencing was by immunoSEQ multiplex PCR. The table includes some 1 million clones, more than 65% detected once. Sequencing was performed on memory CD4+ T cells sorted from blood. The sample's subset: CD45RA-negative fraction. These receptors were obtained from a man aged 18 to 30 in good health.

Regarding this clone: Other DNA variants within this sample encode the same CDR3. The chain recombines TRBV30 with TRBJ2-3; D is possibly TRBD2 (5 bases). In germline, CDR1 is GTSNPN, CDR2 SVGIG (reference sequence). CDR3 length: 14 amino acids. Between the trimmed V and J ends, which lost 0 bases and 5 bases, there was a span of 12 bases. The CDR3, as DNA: TGTGCCTGGAGTGTATCGGGGAGAGGAGATACGCAGTATTTT. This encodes CAWSVSGRGDTQYF.

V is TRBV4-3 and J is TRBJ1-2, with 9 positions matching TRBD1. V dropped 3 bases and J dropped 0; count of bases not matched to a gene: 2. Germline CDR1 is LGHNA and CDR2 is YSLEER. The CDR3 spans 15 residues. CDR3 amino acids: CASSQRTGANYGYTF. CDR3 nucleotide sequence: TGCGCCAGCAGCCAGCGGACAGGGGCTAACTATGGCTACACCTTC.

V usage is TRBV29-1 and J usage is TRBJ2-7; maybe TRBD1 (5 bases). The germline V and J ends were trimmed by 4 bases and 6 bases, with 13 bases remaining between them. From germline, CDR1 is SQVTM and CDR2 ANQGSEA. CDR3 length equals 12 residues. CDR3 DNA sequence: TGCAGCGTTGCCCTAACAGGAGTCGAGCAGTACTTC. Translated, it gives CSVALTGVEQYF.

The chain's CDR3 is CASSLGLANTGELFF. The CDR3 nucleotides are TGTGCCAGCAGTTTAGGACTAGCGAACACCGGGGAGCTGTTTTTT. The chain carries TRBV27 and TRBJ2-2, with TRBD2 matching 7 bases. Germline V gene lookup returns CDR1 MNHEY and CDR2 SMNVEV (reference sequence). V was clipped by 2 bases and J by 0 bases; unmatched bases: 0. The CDR3 consists of 15 residues.

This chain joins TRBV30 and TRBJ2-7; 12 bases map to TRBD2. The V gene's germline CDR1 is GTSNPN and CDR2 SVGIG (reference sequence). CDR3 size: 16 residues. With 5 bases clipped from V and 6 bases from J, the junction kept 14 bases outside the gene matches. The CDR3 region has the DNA TGTGCCTGGGGAACCCCTAGCGGGGGGGCGTTCGCCGAGCAGTACTTC. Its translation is CAWGTPSGGAFAEQYF.

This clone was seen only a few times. This CDR3 reads CASSLAQVEQFF. In DNA, the CDR3 is TGTGCCAGCAGCTTAGCTCAAGTCGAGCAGTTCTTC. The gene calls are TRBV7-2 and TRBJ2-1; D is unclear. Germline V gene sequence: CDR1 SGHTA, CDR2 FQGNSA. The ends were cut back, 0 bases at V and 10 bases at J, with 7 bases in the middle. This CDR3 spans 12 amino acids.

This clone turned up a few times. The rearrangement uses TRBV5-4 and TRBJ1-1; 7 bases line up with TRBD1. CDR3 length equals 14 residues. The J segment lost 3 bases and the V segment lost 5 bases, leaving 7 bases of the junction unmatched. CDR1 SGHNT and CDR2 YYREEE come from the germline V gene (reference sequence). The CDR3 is CASRPQGTDTEAFF. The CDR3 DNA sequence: TGTGCCAGCAGACCACAAGGGACAGACACTGAAGCTTTCTTT.

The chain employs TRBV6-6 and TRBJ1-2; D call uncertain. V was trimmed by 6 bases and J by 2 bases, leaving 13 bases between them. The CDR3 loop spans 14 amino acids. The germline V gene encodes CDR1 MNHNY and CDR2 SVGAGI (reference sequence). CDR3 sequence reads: CASSQGSGNYGYTF. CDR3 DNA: TGTGCCAGCAGCCAAGGATCGGGAAACTATGGCTACACCTTC.

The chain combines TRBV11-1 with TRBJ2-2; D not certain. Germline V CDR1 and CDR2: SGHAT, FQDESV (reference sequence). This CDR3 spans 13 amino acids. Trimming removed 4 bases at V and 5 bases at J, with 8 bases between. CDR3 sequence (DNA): TGTGCCAGCAGCTCCGTCGCGACCGGGGAGCTGTTTTTT. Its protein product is CASSSVATGELFF.

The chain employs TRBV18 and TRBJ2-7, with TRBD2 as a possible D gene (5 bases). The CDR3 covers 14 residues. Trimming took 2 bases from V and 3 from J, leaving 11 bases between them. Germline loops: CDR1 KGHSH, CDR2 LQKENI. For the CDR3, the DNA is TGTGCCAGCTCACCAACGGGATTAAGCTACGAGCAGTACTTC. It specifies CASSPTGLSYEQYF.

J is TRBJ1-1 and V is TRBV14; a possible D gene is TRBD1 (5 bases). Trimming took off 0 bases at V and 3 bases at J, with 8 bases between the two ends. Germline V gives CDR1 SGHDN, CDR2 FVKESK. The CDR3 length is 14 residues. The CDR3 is CASSQEIGDTEAFF. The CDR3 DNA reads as TGTGCCAGCAGCCAAGAAATAGGGGACACTGAAGCTTTCTTT.

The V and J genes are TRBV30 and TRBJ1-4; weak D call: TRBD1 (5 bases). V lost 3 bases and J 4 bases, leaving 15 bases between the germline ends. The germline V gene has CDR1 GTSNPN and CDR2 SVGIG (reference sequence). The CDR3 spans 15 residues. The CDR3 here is CAWSREGRGNEKLFF. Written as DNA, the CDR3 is TGTGCCTGGAGCAGGGAAGGTCGGGGTAATGAAAAACTGTTTTTT.

Here the CDR3 reads CASSLTVHLNEQFF. The DNA for the CDR3 is TGTGCCAGCAGCTTAACGGTCCATCTCAATGAGCAGTTCTTC. The rearrangement links TRBV11-2 to TRBJ2-1; no clear D gene. The V gene's germline CDR1 is SGHAT and CDR2 FQNNGV. This CDR3 contains 14 residues. V was trimmed by 2 bases and J by 6 bases, leaving 11 bases between them.

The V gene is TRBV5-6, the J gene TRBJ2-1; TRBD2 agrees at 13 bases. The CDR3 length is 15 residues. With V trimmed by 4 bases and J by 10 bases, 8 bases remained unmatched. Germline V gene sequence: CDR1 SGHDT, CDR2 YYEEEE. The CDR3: CASSGGLAGEGEQFF. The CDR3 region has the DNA TGTGCCAGCAGCGGCGGACTAGCGGGAGAGGGGGAGCAGTTCTTC.

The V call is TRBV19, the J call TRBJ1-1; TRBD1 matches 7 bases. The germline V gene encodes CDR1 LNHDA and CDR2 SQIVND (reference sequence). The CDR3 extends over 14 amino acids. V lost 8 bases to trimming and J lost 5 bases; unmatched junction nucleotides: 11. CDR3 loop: CASGGDREWTEAFF. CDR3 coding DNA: TGTGCCAGTGGTGGTGACAGGGAGTGGACTGAAGCTTTCTTT.

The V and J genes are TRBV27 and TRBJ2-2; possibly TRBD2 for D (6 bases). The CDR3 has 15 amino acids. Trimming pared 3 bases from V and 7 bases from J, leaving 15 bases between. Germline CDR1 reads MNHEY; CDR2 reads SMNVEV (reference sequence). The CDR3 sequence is CASSFEAGYRGELFF. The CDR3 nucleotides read TGTGCCAGCAGTTTTGAGGCGGGGTATCGCGGGGAGCTGTTTTTT.

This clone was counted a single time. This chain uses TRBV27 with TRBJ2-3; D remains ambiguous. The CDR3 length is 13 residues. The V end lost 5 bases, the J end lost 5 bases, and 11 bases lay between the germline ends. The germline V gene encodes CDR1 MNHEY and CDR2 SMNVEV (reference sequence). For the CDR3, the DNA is TGTGCCAGCAGTATCTACCCCGGAGATACGCAGTATTTT. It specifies CASSIYPGDTQYF.

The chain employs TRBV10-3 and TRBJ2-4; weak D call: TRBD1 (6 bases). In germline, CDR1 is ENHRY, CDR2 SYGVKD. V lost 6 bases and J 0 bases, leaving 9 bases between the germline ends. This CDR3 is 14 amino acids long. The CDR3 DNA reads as TGTGCCATCAGCGAGGACAGAGCCAAAAACATTCAGTACTTC. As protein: CAISEDRAKNIQYF.

For the CDR3, the DNA is TGTGCCATCATGACAGACTCTGGGGCCAACGTCCTGACTTTC. It is translated as CAIMTDSGANVLTF. This sequence joins TRBV10-3 and TRBJ2-6; possible D gene TRBD1, 5 bases. The CDR3 runs 14 residues. In germline, CDR1 is ENHRY, CDR2 SYGVKD. Trimming took off 7 bases at V and 0 bases at J, with 7 bases between the two ends.

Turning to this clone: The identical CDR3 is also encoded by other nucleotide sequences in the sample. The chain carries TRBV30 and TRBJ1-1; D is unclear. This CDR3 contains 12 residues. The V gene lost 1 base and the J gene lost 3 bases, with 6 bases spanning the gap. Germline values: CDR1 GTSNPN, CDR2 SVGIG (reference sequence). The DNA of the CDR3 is TGTGCCTGGAGTGACCGGGACACTGAAGCTTTCTTT. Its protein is CAWSDRDTEAFF.

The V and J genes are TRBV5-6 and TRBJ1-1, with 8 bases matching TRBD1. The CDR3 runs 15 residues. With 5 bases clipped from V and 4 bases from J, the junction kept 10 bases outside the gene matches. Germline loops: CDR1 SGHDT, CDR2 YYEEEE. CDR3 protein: CASSVDRVESTEAFF. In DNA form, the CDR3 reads TGTGCCAGCAGTGTGGACAGGGTTGAGAGCACTGAAGCTTTCTTT.